What follows are 21 T cell receptor beta chains derived from one specimen sequenced in a study of cytomegalovirus exposure and HLA in healthy donors (dated by TCRdb to the late 2010s). Library prep was done by the immunoSEQ multiplex PCR assay. The multiplex PCR relied on a mix of 60 forward primers for TCR Vbeta segments and 13 reverse primers for TCR Jbeta segments. The clones in this table, taken by TCRdb from immuneACCESS, are in-frame only. Not every clone is retained; where verified, under half of the shortfall comes from an unresolved V gene, and the cause of the rest is unknown. The sample table records 150,000 to 200,000 clones; roughly 80% of these occur just once. 6% of the sample belongs to the ten largest clones. Sequenced input: PBMCs. The receptors were gathered from a woman in her thirties in good health and CMV-seropositive.

The chain employs TRBV5-6 and TRBJ2-7; no reliable D call. Germline-derived CDR1 and CDR2 are SGHDT and YYEEEE. The CDR3 contains 15 residues. The germline V and J ends were trimmed by 4 bases and 5 bases, with 19 bases remaining between them. CDR3: CASSTLFGGVHEQYF. As DNA, the CDR3 is TGTGCCAGCAGCACCCTTTTCGGCGGCGTCCACGAGCAGTACTTC.

The V gene is TRBV27, the J gene TRBJ1-6, with D possibly matching TRBD1 (6 bases). V shed 6 bases and J shed 3 bases, with 12 bases lying between them. CDR1 and CDR2 from the germline V gene are MNHEY and SMNVEV (reference sequence). The CDR3 runs 15 residues. The CDR3 nucleotides read TGTGCCAGCAGCCGGGACACCAACTATAATTCACCCCTCCACTTT. Protein: CASSRDTNYNSPLHF.

The chain is built from TRBV5-1 and TRBJ1-5; D unclear. CDR3 size: 14 residues. Deletions cut 3 bases from V and 4 bases from J, with 11 bases between. CDR1 is SGHRS, CDR2 YFSETQ, per germline. The CDR3, as DNA: TGCGCCAGCAGCTCGGACGGAGGGAATCAGCCCCAGCATTTT. Its protein product is CASSSDGGNQPQHF.

The rearrangement uses TRBV9 and TRBJ2-7; 10 bases match TRBD1. CDR3 length: 15 residues. Germline V gene sequence: CDR1 SGDLS, CDR2 YYNGEE. Unmatched junction bases numbered 6, after V lost 4 bases and J lost 2 bases. The CDR3, as DNA: TGTGCCAGCAGCATCACGGGACAGGGGACCTACGAGCAGTACTTC. Residues: CASSITGQGTYEQYF.

This clone appeared once. The gene calls are TRBV29-1 and TRBJ2-1; D is unresolved. Trimming stripped 6 bases from V and 10 bases from J, with 13 bases between. Germline CDR1 reads SQVTM; CDR2 reads ANQGSEA. This CDR3 has 11 amino acids. CDR3 sequence: CSVPSSGEQFF. The DNA of the CDR3 is TGCAGCGTCCCTAGTAGTGGGGAGCAGTTCTTC.

The sample holds a few counts of this clone. The rearrangement links TRBV5-1 to TRBJ2-5; D remains unclear. Deletions cut 7 bases from V and 4 bases from J, with 11 bases between. Germline V gene sequence: CDR1 SGHRS, CDR2 YFSETQ. CDR3 length: 12 amino acids. The DNA of the CDR3 is TGCGCCAGCGGGCAAGGAACAGAGACCCAGTACTTC. Protein: CASGQGTETQYF.

The chain combines TRBV10-3 with TRBJ2-7, with TRBD2 identical over 14 bases. CDR1 and CDR2 from the germline V gene are ENHRY and SYGVKD. The CDR3 extends over 16 amino acids. The trim removed 4 bases at V and 9 bases at J, leaving 11 bases unmatched. The CDR3 coding sequence is TGTGCCATCAGTGGGGAGCCGGGACTAGCGGGAGATGGGCAGTACTTC. This encodes CAISGEPGLAGDGQYF.

The genes are TRBV4-3 and TRBJ1-5; no clear D. The CDR3 is made up of 16 amino acids. The germline V and J ends were trimmed by 1 base and 2 bases, with 12 bases remaining between them. Germline loops: CDR1 LGHNA, CDR2 YSLEER. DNA of the CDR3: TGCGCCAGCAGCCAAGTGTTGGGTCGGGGCAATCAGCCCCAGCATTTT. This translates into CASSQVLGRGNQPQHF.

The chain couples TRBV4-2 to TRBJ2-5; 10 nucleotides match TRBD2. The J call could be wrong; TRBJ2-7 is a better fit for the DNA end. CDR3 length: 14 residues. The germline V gene encodes CDR1 LGHNA and CDR2 YNFKEQ. CDR3 sequence reads: CASSLSGGSYEQYF. The DNA for the CDR3 is TGTGCCAGCAGCCTTAGCGGGGGGAGCTACGAGCAGTACTTC.

The chain employs TRBV19 and TRBJ2-1; D might be TRBD1 (5 bases). Between the trimmed V and J ends, which lost 3 bases and 9 bases, there was a span of 12 bases. Germline V gene lookup returns CDR1 LNHDA and CDR2 SQIVND (reference sequence). CDR3 length equals 13 residues. Here the CDR3 reads CASSITGSREQFF. The CDR3 DNA reads TGTGCCAGTAGTATTACAGGTTCACGTGAGCAGTTCTTC. The full variable domain, rest sourced from reference TRBV19 and TRBJ2-1, is DGGITQSPKYLFRKEGQNVTLSCEQNLNHDAMYWYRQDPGQGLRLIYYSQIVNDFQKGDIAEGYSVSREKKESFPLTVTSAQKNPTAFYLCASSITGSREQFFGPGTRLTVL.

The V gene is TRBV6-6, the J gene TRBJ2-6; D is perhaps TRBD1 (5 bases). The length of the CDR3 is 16 residues. Trimming took off 6 bases at V and 2 bases at J, with 14 bases between the two ends. CDR1 is MNHNY, CDR2 SVGAGI, per germline (reference sequence). The CDR3 DNA reads TGTGCCAGCAGAGCCCAGGGATCACCTGGGGCCAACGTCCTGACTTTC. It yields the protein CASRAQGSPGANVLTF.

The chain uses TRBV7-3 and TRBJ2-3; TRBD2 matches at 7 bases. V dropped 5 bases and J dropped 0; count of bases not matched to a gene: 8. CDR1 and CDR2 (germline): SGHTA, FQGTGA. CDR3 size: 16 residues. The DNA for the CDR3 is TGTGCCAGCAGCACGAGCGGGACGGAGAGCACAGATACGCAGTATTTT. The encoded protein is CASSTSGTESTDTQYF.

This chain links TRBV14 with TRBJ1-1; maybe TRBD1 (5 bases). Germline CDR1 reads SGHDN; CDR2 reads FVKESK. This CDR3 contains 13 residues. Trimming removed 1 base at V and 11 bases at J, with 14 bases between. The CDR3 region is CASSQAPTGGAFF. CDR3 nucleotides: TGTGCCAGCAGCCAAGCCCCCACAGGTGGGGCTTTCTTT.

The rearrangement joins TRBV5-6 to TRBJ2-6; D is ambiguous. The germline V gene has CDR1 SGHDT and CDR2 YYEEEE. The CDR3 consists of 17 residues. The germline V and J ends were trimmed by 1 base and 0 bases, with 11 bases remaining between them. CDR3 amino acids: CASSLYPRSSGANVLTF. The DNA of the CDR3 is TGTGCCAGCAGCTTGTACCCCAGAAGCTCTGGGGCCAACGTCCTGACTTTC.

The chain joins TRBV28 to TRBJ2-5, with 7 bases matching TRBD1. V gave up 6 bases and J gave up 5 bases; unmatched junction bases: 15. The CDR3 length is 16 residues. Germline V lookup: CDR1 MDHEN, CDR2 SYDVKM. The CDR3 nucleotides are TGTGCCAGCAGCCCTGAGGGGGCGCAGGCTGTGGAGACCCAGTACTTC. This codes for CASSPEGAQAVETQYF.

There are a few counts of this clone. This rearrangement joins TRBV5-6 to TRBJ1-4; no reliable D call. This CDR3 region has 15 residues. CDR1 and CDR2 (germline): SGHDT, YYEEEE. V lost 0 bases to trimming and J lost 3 bases, with 9 bases between them. The CDR3 bases are TGTGCCAGCAGCTTGGGGGCCCGTTCTAATGAAAAACTGTTTTTT. This sequence encodes CASSLGARSNEKLFF.

CDR3 protein: CASSLLTLGTDFSYEQYF. In DNA, the CDR3 is TGTGCCAGCAGTTTATTGACACTTGGGACAGATTTCTCCTACGAGCAGTACTTC. The chain carries TRBV28 and TRBJ2-7; 7 bases align to TRBD1. In germline, CDR1 is MDHEN, CDR2 SYDVKM. The CDR3 covers 18 residues. J lost 0 bases, V lost 1 base, and 12 bases had no gene match.

The chain carries TRBV28 and TRBJ1-2; 7 nucleotides line up with TRBD1. The CDR3 runs to 14 residues. From germline, CDR1 is MDHEN and CDR2 SYDVKM. Germline trimming cut 5 bases from V and 4 bases from J; bases unmatched to any gene: 7. The CDR3 DNA follows: TGTGCCAGCAGTATCCGGACAGGATTCTATGGCTACACCTTC. The encoded protein is CASSIRTGFYGYTF.

The chain links TRBV29-1 to TRBJ1-2; 8 bases fit TRBD1. V shed 0 bases and J 9 bases; nucleotides not matched to a gene: 9. CDR1 is SQVTM, CDR2 ANQGSEA, per germline. This CDR3 is 14 amino acids long. The DNA of the CDR3 is TGCAGCGTTGAAGACGCGGACAGGGAAGGACGCTACACCTTC. Translating it yields CSVEDADREGRYTF.

The J gene is TRBJ2-3, the V gene TRBV21-1; the table's D call TRBD1 went unverified against the DNA. TRBV21-1 is deemed a pseudogene. The CDR3 spans 10 residues. The CDR3 loop is CASSKGKQTF. The DNA for the CDR3 is TGTGCCAGCAGCAAAGGGAAACAGACTTTT.

V usage is TRBV7-8 and J usage is TRBJ2-5; TRBD2 agrees at 10 bases. Trimming cost V 5 bases and J 10 bases; bases outside gene matches: 13. The CDR3 runs 15 residues. Germline CDR1 SGHVS, CDR2 FQNEAQ. The CDR3 region is CASSARLAGLRDQYF. The CDR3 nucleotides read TGTGCCAGCAGCGCGCGACTAGCGGGCCTCCGGGACCAGTACTTC.